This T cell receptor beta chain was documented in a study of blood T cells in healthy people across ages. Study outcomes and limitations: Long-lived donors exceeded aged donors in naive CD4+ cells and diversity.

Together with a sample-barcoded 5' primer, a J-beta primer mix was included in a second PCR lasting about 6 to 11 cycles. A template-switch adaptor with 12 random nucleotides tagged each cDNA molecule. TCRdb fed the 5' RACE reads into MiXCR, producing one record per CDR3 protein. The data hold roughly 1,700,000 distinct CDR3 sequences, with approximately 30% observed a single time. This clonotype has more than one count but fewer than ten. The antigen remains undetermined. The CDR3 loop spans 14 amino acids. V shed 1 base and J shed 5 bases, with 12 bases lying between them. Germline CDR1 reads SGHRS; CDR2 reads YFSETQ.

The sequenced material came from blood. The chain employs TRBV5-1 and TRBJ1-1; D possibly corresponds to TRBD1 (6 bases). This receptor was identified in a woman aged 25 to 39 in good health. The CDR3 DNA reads TGCGCCAGCAGCTTGACAGGGCGTGAAACTGAAGCTTTCTTT. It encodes CASSLTGRETEAFF. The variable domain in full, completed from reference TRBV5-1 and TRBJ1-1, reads KAGVTQTPRYLIKTRGQQVTLSCSPISGHRSVSWYQQTPGQGLQFLFEYFSETQRNKGNFPGRFSGRQFSNSRSEMNVSTLELGDSALYLCASSLTGRETEAFFGQGTRLTVV.